A selection of T cell receptor beta chains follows, all from one sample in a study of CD8 T cells in ankylosing spondylitis. Using its own MiXCR run on the 5' RACE reads, TCRdb lists one record per CDR3 protein. The sample holds roughly 150,000 distinct CDR3 sequences, around a third seen once. Material for sequencing was synovial fluid, either unsorted or a sorted T cell fraction (not recorded which). These receptors were taken from a male donor with ankylosing spondylitis. Each CDR3 is given with its conserved first and last residue. The order of the fields is V gene, D gene, J gene, clone size, CDR3 DNA, CDR3 protein. A D gene is named only where the DNA matches it firmly. Clone size is not always given. Where it is, it says once, few, many or a class for expanded clones.

v_gene: TRBV7-9; d_gene: -; j_gene: TRBJ2-5; abundance: -; CDR3nt: TGTGCCAGCAGTTCAAACCAAGAGACCCAGTACTTC; CDR3aa: CASSSNQETQYF
v_gene: TRBV29-1; d_gene: -; j_gene: TRBJ2-3; abundance: once; CDR3nt: TGCAGCTTCGGACACTCCTCCACAGATACGCAGTATTTT; CDR3aa: CSFGHSSTDTQYF
v_gene: TRBV20-1; d_gene: TRBD2; j_gene: TRBJ2-4; abundance: many; CDR3nt: TGCAGTGCTAGAGCGGGACTAGCGCCAGAAAACATTCAGTACTTC; CDR3aa: CSARAGLAPENIQYF
v_gene: TRBV11-2; d_gene: TRBD1; j_gene: TRBJ2-7; abundance: many; CDR3nt: TGTGCCAGCGAGGCCGGGACAGGGGCCATGGGGTCCTACGAGCAGTACTTC; CDR3aa: CASEAGTGAMGSYEQYF
v_gene: TRBV5-6; d_gene: TRBD1; j_gene: TRBJ2-1; abundance: -; CDR3nt: TGTGCCAGCAGCGGTATCGACAGGGACAATGAGCAGTTCTTC; CDR3aa: CASSGIDRDNEQFF
v_gene: TRBV2; d_gene: -; j_gene: TRBJ2-3; abundance: once; CDR3nt: TGTGCCAGCAGATTGGTGCTCTTCACAGATACGCAGTATTTT; CDR3aa: CASRLVLFTDTQYF
v_gene: TRBV18; d_gene: TRBD2; j_gene: TRBJ2-3; abundance: -; CDR3nt: TGTGCCAGCTCACGGAGACTAGCGGGAGACGGAGATACGCAGTATTTT; CDR3aa: CASSRRLAGDGDTQYF
v_gene: TRBV7-9; d_gene: TRBD1; j_gene: TRBJ1-6; abundance: many; CDR3nt: TGTGCCAGCAGCTTTGGACAGGGAGGTTCACCCCTCCACTTT; CDR3aa: CASSFGQGGSPLHF
v_gene: TRBV4-1; d_gene: -; j_gene: TRBJ2-1; abundance: -; CDR3nt: TGCGCCAGGCGCTTGGGAGGGGGAAGGAAGTTCTTC; CDR3aa: CARRLGGGRKFF
v_gene: TRBV6-6; d_gene: TRBD1; j_gene: TRBJ1-5; abundance: -; CDR3nt: TGTGCCAGCACCACAGGGGTTCAGCCCCAGCATTTT; CDR3aa: CASTTGVQPQHF
v_gene: TRBV5-1; d_gene: -; j_gene: TRBJ2-2; abundance: -; CDR3nt: TGCGCCAGCAGCTTGGGTCCGGATTCCACCGGGGAGCTGTTTTTT; CDR3aa: CASSLGPDSTGELFF
v_gene: TRBV3-1; d_gene: -; j_gene: TRBJ1-5; abundance: -; CDR3nt: TGTGCCAGCAGCCTCGGAGATCAGCCCCAGCATTTT; CDR3aa: CASSLGDQPQHF
v_gene: TRBV29-1; d_gene: TRBD1; j_gene: TRBJ2-6; abundance: few; CDR3nt: TGCAGCGCTACGGGACAGGGAATTGCTGGGGCCAACGTCCTGACTTTC; CDR3aa: CSATGQGIAGANVLTF
v_gene: TRBV19; d_gene: -; j_gene: TRBJ2-3; abundance: -; CDR3nt: TGTGCCAGTAGTATTTCACTAGCCCCCACAGATACGCAGTATTTT; CDR3aa: CASSISLAPTDTQYF
v_gene: TRBV3-1; d_gene: -; j_gene: TRBJ1-2; abundance: many; CDR3nt: TGTGCCAGCAGTTCGACAGAAGCTAACTATGGCTACACCTTC; CDR3aa: CASSSTEANYGYTF
v_gene: TRBV20-1; d_gene: -; j_gene: TRBJ2-5; abundance: -; CDR3nt: TGCAGTGCTAGAGATATTGGGTACCAAGAGACCCAGTACTTC; CDR3aa: CSARDIGYQETQYF
v_gene: TRBV5-1; d_gene: -; j_gene: TRBJ1-6; abundance: many; CDR3nt: TGTGCCAGCAGCTTAGGGCAGGGTTATAATTCACCCCTCCACTTT; CDR3aa: CASSLGQGYNSPLHF
v_gene: TRBV3-1; d_gene: -; j_gene: TRBJ1-1; abundance: -; CDR3nt: TGTGCCAGCAGCCAAGTTGCAGGGACGAACACTGAAGCTTTCTTT; CDR3aa: CASSQVAGTNTEAFF
v_gene: TRBV18; d_gene: -; j_gene: TRBJ1-1; abundance: -; CDR3nt: TGTGCCAGCTCATACAGGGCCGGGGCTATGAACACTGAAGCTTTCTTT; CDR3aa: CASSYRAGAMNTEAFF
v_gene: TRBV3-1; d_gene: -; j_gene: TRBJ2-5; abundance: -; CDR3nt: TGTGCCAGCAGCCAGGGTTCAAGTGAGACCCAGTACTTC; CDR3aa: CASSQGSSETQYF
v_gene: TRBV18; d_gene: TRBD2; j_gene: TRBJ2-1; abundance: few; CDR3nt: TGTGCCAGCTCACCTGCGGGACTAGCGGTAGAGCAGTTCTTC; CDR3aa: CASSPAGLAVEQFF
v_gene: TRBV24-1; d_gene: -; j_gene: TRBJ2-7; abundance: -; CDR3nt: TGTGCCCCCCAGGGTGGCGGGGGCGAAGGGTACGAGCAGTACTTC; CDR3aa: CAPQGGGGEGYEQYF
v_gene: TRBV15; d_gene: TRBD2; j_gene: TRBJ2-1; abundance: -; CDR3nt: TGTGCCACCAGCACCTGGACTAGCGGCAACAATGAGCAGTTCTTC; CDR3aa: CATSTWTSGNNEQFF
v_gene: TRBV14; d_gene: -; j_gene: TRBJ2-2; abundance: -; CDR3nt: TGTGCCAGCAGCCCCCGGAGTTGGGTAGAGAGCGGGGAGCTGTTTTTT; CDR3aa: CASSPRSWVESGELFF
v_gene: TRBV12-3/TRBV12-4; d_gene: -; j_gene: TRBJ1-1; abundance: many; CDR3nt: TGTGCCAGCAGTCCGGTTGGGGGTCAAATCCAGGGGAAAGAAGCTTTCTTT; CDR3aa: CASSPVGGQIQGKEAFF
v_gene: TRBV4-1; d_gene: TRBD1; j_gene: TRBJ1-2; abundance: -; CDR3nt: TGCGCCAGCAGCCAGACAGGACAGGGTATATCAAGGGGCTACACCTTC; CDR3aa: CASSQTGQGISRGYTF
v_gene: TRBV20-1; d_gene: TRBD1; j_gene: TRBJ2-1; abundance: many; CDR3nt: TGCAGTGCTAGGAGACAGGGGTTGATAAATGAGCAGTTCTTC; CDR3aa: CSARRQGLINEQFF